The 14 T cell receptor beta chains presented below share a single source sample, sequenced in a study of pediatric ulcerative colitis. TCRdb's copy holds only in-frame clones and misses some; the assay was immunoSEQ multiplex PCR. In the table there are about 60,000 clones, over 80% of which are singletons. The sample taken for sequencing was blood. The receptor set was obtained from a boy aged 5 to 17 who was a control in a study of pediatric ulcerative colitis.

This clone has only a few counts. CDR3 loop: CSVVQQGLNTEAFF. The CDR3 bases are TGCAGCGTTGTTCAACAGGGATTGAACACTGAAGCTTTCTTT. The chain recombines TRBV29-1 with TRBJ1-1, with D possibly matching TRBD1 (6 bases). The V gene lost 4 bases and the J gene lost 0 bases, with 12 bases spanning the gap. The CDR3 has 14 amino acids. The germline gives CDR1 SQVTM, CDR2 ANQGSEA.

The chain uses TRBV25-1 and TRBJ2-7; no clear D gene. Between the trimmed V and J ends, which lost 5 bases and 1 base, there was a span of 3 bases. Germline lookup yields CDR1 MGHDK and CDR2 SYGVNS. The CDR3 is made up of 11 amino acids. The CDR3: CASSRSYEQYF. CDR3 nucleotides: TGTGCCAGCAGTCGTTCCTACGAGCAGTACTTC.

V and J are TRBV7-3 and TRBJ1-5; unclear D gene. Germline-derived CDR1 and CDR2 are SGHTA and FQGTGA. V lost 2 bases, J lost 1 base, and 3 bases lay in between. The CDR3 has 13 residues. CDR3: CASSLDSNQPQHF. CDR3 DNA: TGTGCCAGCAGCTTAGACAGCAATCAGCCCCAGCATTTT.

In its sample, this clone was seen once. This sequence joins TRBV4-3 and TRBJ1-4, with 8 bases fitting TRBD1. In germline, CDR1 is LGHNA, CDR2 YSLEER. V dropped 3 bases and J dropped 2; count of bases not matched to a gene: 2. CDR3 length: 15 amino acids. The CDR3: CASSHRGLTNEKLFF. The CDR3 DNA is TGCGCCAGCAGCCACAGGGGGCTGACTAATGAAAAACTGTTTTTT.

This chain joins TRBV18 and TRBJ2-7, with TRBD1 as a possible D gene (6 bases). Germline V gene sequence: CDR1 KGHSH, CDR2 LQKENI. The CDR3 is made up of 13 amino acids. The V gene lost 5 bases and the J gene lost 4 bases, with 12 bases spanning the gap. CDR3 in amino acids: CASSSDRKYEQYF. The CDR3 nucleotides read TGTGCCAGCTCATCCGACAGGAAATACGAGCAGTACTTC.

The table lists this clone with a count of one. V and J are TRBV6-5 and TRBJ1-5; tentative D call: TRBD1 (5 bases). Germline loops: CDR1 MNHEY, CDR2 SVGAGI. This CDR3 comprises 14 residues. Between the trimmed V and J ends, which lost 5 bases and 6 bases, there was a span of 14 bases. Here the CDR3 reads CASSRDKGSQPQHF. The CDR3 nucleotides are TGTGCCAGCAGTCGAGATAAGGGGAGTCAGCCCCAGCATTTT.

As DNA, the CDR3 is TGTGCCAGTAGTACCACACCCCCCGCCAGGAGCAATCAGCCCCAGCATTTT. Its translation: CASSTTPPARSNQPQHF. This rearrangement joins TRBV19 to TRBJ1-5; D is unclear. The CDR3 runs 17 residues. The ends were cut back, 4 bases at V and 1 base at J, with 17 bases in the middle. CDR1 is LNHDA and CDR2 is SQIVND in the germline V gene (reference sequence).

V and J are TRBV7-8 and TRBJ2-7, with 10 bases fitting TRBD2. Germline trimming cut 6 bases from V and 5 bases from J; bases unmatched to any gene: 10. CDR1 and CDR2 from the germline V gene are SGHVS and FQNEAQ. The CDR3 is 15 residues long. The CDR3 protein is CASSFLAGDEDEQYF. The CDR3 DNA is TGTGCCAGCAGTTTCCTAGCGGGGGATGAGGACGAGCAGTACTTC. Looking up the rest from reference TRBV7-8 and TRBJ2-7 gives the full variable domain: GAGVSQSPRYKVAKRGQDVALRCDPISGHVSLFWYQQALGQGPEFLTYFQNEAQLDKSGLPSDRFFAERPEGSVSTLKIQRTQQEDSAVYLCASSFLAGDEDEQYFGPGTRLTVT.

CDR3 protein: CASSKRLPLAPDTQYF. In DNA, the CDR3 is TGTGCCAGCAGCAAAAGGCTGCCCCTAGCGCCAGATACGCAGTATTTT. This sequence joins TRBV21-1 and TRBJ2-3; the D segment call TRBD2 is taken from the table without a DNA check. TRBV21-1 is listed as a pseudogene. The CDR3 totals 16 residues.

The chain has TRBV19 and TRBJ2-7, with 9 bases fitting TRBD2. This CDR3 is 16 amino acids long. V was clipped by 5 bases and J by 2 bases; unmatched bases: 10. Per the germline V gene, CDR1 is LNHDA and CDR2 is SQIVND (reference sequence). The CDR3 protein is CASSSVSGSLAYEQYF. The DNA for the CDR3 is TGTGCCAGTAGTTCTGTTAGCGGGAGTCTCGCCTACGAGCAGTACTTC.

The rearrangement links TRBV25-1 to TRBJ1-2; D not resolved. CDR1 and CDR2 (germline): MGHDK, SYGVNS. CDR3 length: 12 residues. V was clipped by 1 base and J by 7 bases, with 7 bases between them. CDR3 sequence (DNA): TGTGCCAGCAGTGAATCCCCGGTTGGCTACACCTTC. This sequence encodes CASSESPVGYTF.

The rearrangement joins TRBV11-2 to TRBJ2-3; 7 bases are a match to TRBD2. The ends lost 2 bases at V and 6 bases at J; junction bases unmatched: 8. This CDR3 spans 15 amino acids. Germline assignment: CDR1 SGHAT and CDR2 FQNNGV. The CDR3: CASSLRTRAIDTQYF. In nucleotides, the CDR3 is TGTGCCAGCAGCTTAAGGACTAGGGCAATCGATACGCAGTATTTT.

The CDR3 nucleotides read TGTGCTAGTGAACATACTCCCCTTGATGAGCAGTTCTTC. It specifies CASEHTPLDEQFF. The rearrangement joins TRBV12-5 to TRBJ2-1, with D hard to call. The CDR3 spans 13 residues. V lost 7 bases and J lost 8, with 15 bases in between. The germline V gene has CDR1 LGHNT and CDR2 FRNRAP.

V is TRBV7-2 and J is TRBJ2-3, with 9 bases aligning to TRBD2. After removal of 6 bases from V and 3 bases from J, the junction contained 10 bases not matched to a gene. Germline assignment: CDR1 SGHTA and CDR2 FQGNSA. The CDR3 extends over 16 amino acids. The CDR3 reads CASSSQPGLATDTQYF. The CDR3 nucleotides are TGTGCCAGCAGTTCTCAACCGGGACTAGCAACAGATACGCAGTATTTT.